Listed here are 17 T cell receptor beta chains from one sample, sequenced in a study of blood T cell repertoires in COVID-19. The assay was immunoSEQ multiplex PCR, and TCRdb's table has in-frame clones only and misses some. The sample holds approximately 210,000 clones, approximately 84% seen once. The sample was PBMCs or T cells enriched from blood (not recorded which). These receptors all stem from a man between 40 and 49 years old who had recovered from COVID-19.

The V gene is TRBV5-6, the J gene TRBJ1-4; D might be TRBD1 (5 bases). V was pared by 0 bases and J by 3 bases, with 6 bases between. The CDR3 sequence is 14 residues long. Germline V gene data show CDR1 as SGHDT and CDR2 as YYEEEE. CDR3 amino acids: CASSLGQPNEKLFF. DNA of the CDR3: TGTGCCAGCAGCTTGGGACAGCCTAATGAAAAACTGTTTTTT. Variable domain in full (rest from reference TRBV5-6 and TRBJ1-4): DAGVTQSPTHLIKTRGQQVTLRCSPKSGHDTVSWYQQALGQGPQFIFQYYEEEERQRGNFPDRFSGHQFPNYSSELNVNALLLGDSALYLCASSLGQPNEKLFFGSGTQLSVL.

This clone was counted a single time. The rearrangement joins TRBV5-1 to TRBJ1-1; perhaps TRBD1 as D (6 bases). Trimming cost V 2 bases and J 5 bases, with 13 bases left between them. The CDR3 spans 14 residues. CDR1 is SGHRS, CDR2 YFSETQ, per germline. This CDR3 is CASSFRGGLTEAFF. The CDR3 nucleotides read TGCGCCAGCAGCTTCAGGGGTGGATTAACTGAAGCTTTCTTT.

The chain links TRBV7-3 to TRBJ2-3; no definite D call. This CDR3 is 15 amino acids long. Germline CDR1 and CDR2: SGHTA and FQGTGA. Between the trimmed V and J ends, which lost 5 bases and 9 bases, there was a span of 21 bases. CDR3 in amino acids: CASSLNHIQAGTQYF. In DNA form, the CDR3 reads TGTGCCAGCAGCCTAAACCATATTCAGGCTGGAACGCAGTATTTT.

Points on this clone: Within the sample, other DNA sequences also encode this same CDR3. The rearrangement uses TRBV7-3 and TRBJ2-1, with D unclear. There are 13 residues in the CDR3. V shed 1 base and J shed 5 bases, with 6 bases lying between them. The germline V gene has CDR1 SGHTA and CDR2 FQGTGA. For the CDR3, the DNA is TGTGCCAGCAGCTTAAATCGGGACAATGAGCAGTTCTTC. Its translation is CASSLNRDNEQFF.

This chain connects TRBV7-2 to TRBJ2-7, with D unresolved. Germline CDR1 reads SGHTA; CDR2 reads FQGNSA. V lost 8 bases and J 2 bases, leaving 13 bases between the germline ends. The CDR3 runs 13 residues. As DNA, the CDR3 is TGTGCCAGCGGTCTTAACAGTCCCTACGAGCAGTACTTC. The encoded protein is CASGLNSPYEQYF.

This chain joins TRBV2 and TRBJ2-1, with 12 positions matching TRBD2. The CDR3 spans 13 residues. The V and J ends lost 8 bases and 8 bases, in that order; junction bases with no gene match: 4. Germline assignment: CDR1 SNHLY and CDR2 FYNNEI. The CDR3 coding sequence is TGTGCCAGCCCTAGCGGGGGGGCGGATGAGCAGTTCTTC. Its translation is CASPSGGADEQFF.

This chain uses TRBV7-3 with TRBJ2-1; D might be TRBD2 (5 bases). Trimming shortened V by 3 bases and J by 11 bases, and 14 bases separated the two germline ends. The CDR3 is made up of 13 amino acids. Germline loops: CDR1 SGHTA, CDR2 FQGTGA. Here the CDR3 DNA reads TGTGCCAGCAGCTTGGAGATGAGCGGTCAGCAGTTCTTC. Its protein product is CASSLEMSGQQFF. Full variable domain (outside the CDR3, taken from reference TRBV7-3 and TRBJ2-1): GAGVSQTPSNKVTEKGKYVELRCDPISGHTALYWYRQSLGQGPEFLIYFQGTGAADDSGLPNDRFFAVRPEGSVSTLKIQRTERGDSAVYLCASSLEMSGQQFFGPGTRLTVL.

This sequence joins TRBV5-1 and TRBJ2-5, with D perhaps matching TRBD1 (5 bases). Trimming cost V 1 base and J 5 bases, with 9 bases left between them. Germline V lookup: CDR1 SGHRS, CDR2 YFSETQ. The CDR3 runs 13 residues. CDR3 sequence: CASSLQGAETQYF. The CDR3 nucleotides read TGCGCCAGCAGCTTGCAAGGGGCCGAGACCCAGTACTTC.

The count of this clone is one. The chain has TRBV9 and TRBJ1-1, with D perhaps matching TRBD1 (5 bases). Trimming took 3 bases from V and 4 from J, leaving 16 bases between them. The CDR3 contains 15 residues. Looked up from germline, CDR1 is SGDLS and CDR2 is YYNGEE. As DNA, the CDR3 is TGTGCCAGCAGCGAAACCTCGCCAGGGTCCACTGAAGCTTTCTTT. It encodes CASSETSPGSTEAFF.

The CDR3 loop is CASSSVAGTGREQYF. CDR3 coding DNA: TGTGCCAGCAGTTCCGTAGCGGGGACAGGGAGGGAGCAGTACTTC. This chain links TRBV6-5 with TRBJ2-7; weak D call: TRBD1 (9 bases). Germline loops: CDR1 MNHEY, CDR2 SVGAGI. The V gene lost 4 bases and the J gene lost 7 bases, with 20 bases spanning the gap. The CDR3 consists of 15 residues.

This chain's CDR3 is CASSTGKASEQYF. The CDR3 DNA sequence: TGCGCCAGCAGTACCGGGAAAGCAAGCGAGCAGTACTTC. V gene TRBV5-1 combines with J gene TRBJ2-7; maybe TRBD2 (5 bases). V gave up 5 bases and J gave up 6 bases, with 15 bases separating them. The germline CDR1 and CDR2 sequences are SGHRS and YFSETQ. The CDR3 totals 13 residues.

The chain recombines TRBV30 with TRBJ1-5; no clear D. The CDR3 is made up of 13 amino acids. CDR1 is GTSNPN, CDR2 SVGIG, per germline (reference sequence). V dropped 3 bases and J dropped 3 bases, with 9 bases sitting between them. CDR3 loop: CAWSHRDNQPQHF. As DNA, the CDR3 is TGTGCCTGGAGCCACAGAGACAATCAGCCCCAGCATTTT.

The V call is TRBV7-2, the J call TRBJ2-3; no firm D call. CDR3 length: 13 residues. V dropped 4 bases and J dropped 6 bases, with 11 bases sitting between them. CDR1 is SGHTA, CDR2 FQGNSA, per germline. This CDR3 reads CASSSHPQDTQYF. In DNA, the CDR3 is TGTGCCAGCAGCTCCCACCCCCAGGATACGCAGTATTTT.

The genes are TRBV19 and TRBJ2-1; D call uncertain. Germline assignment: CDR1 LNHDA and CDR2 SQIVND (reference sequence). The CDR3 is made up of 13 amino acids. V was clipped by 7 bases and J by 3 bases, with 10 bases between them. Here the CDR3 reads CASTAPNYNEQFF. Written as DNA, the CDR3 is TGTGCCAGTACAGCGCCTAACTACAATGAGCAGTTCTTC.

The chain recombines TRBV29-1 with TRBJ1-1, with 9 positions matching TRBD1. Trimming at V came to 5 bases and at J to 3 bases, leaving 10 bases not matched to a gene. The CDR3 sequence is 15 residues long. CDR1 is SQVTM, CDR2 ANQGSEA, per germline. Written as DNA, the CDR3 is TGCAGCGTTAACAGAAACAGGGGGCGAGACACTGAAGCTTTCTTT. This gives the protein CSVNRNRGRDTEAFF.

The chain combines TRBV7-2 with TRBJ1-6; D unresolved. The CDR3 extends over 15 amino acids. The germline CDR1 and CDR2 sequences are SGHTA and FQGNSA. V lost 5 bases and J 5 bases, leaving 13 bases between the germline ends. The CDR3 DNA reads as TGTGCCAGCAGCCCCCAGTCGGGTAATAATTCACCCCTCCACTTT. This gives the protein CASSPQSGNNSPLHF.

This chain links TRBV9 with TRBJ2-5; 9 bases fit TRBD2. Germline lookup yields CDR1 SGDLS and CDR2 YYNGEE. This CDR3 is 17 amino acids long. Germline trimming cut 0 bases from V and 5 bases from J; bases unmatched to any gene: 11. CDR3 in amino acids: CASSVATMGGGAETQYF. The CDR3, as DNA: TGTGCCAGCAGCGTAGCTACGATGGGCGGGGGGGCGGAGACCCAGTACTTC.